This T cell receptor beta chain emerged from a study of T cells in Graves' hyperthyroidism and ophthalmopathy (dated by TCRdb to the late 2010s). About the full investigation: Peripheral blood was sampled at the time of initial diagnosis, prior to any treatment. After sampling, hyperthyroidism patients received methimazole starting at 30 mg daily, and ophthalmopathy patients received high-dose intravenous methylprednisolone. The roughly 90 discovery patients were divided at random into training and test sets in a 7:3 ratio. In over five Graves' hyperthyroidism patients, the study also compared T-cell repertoires from thyroid tissue with T-cell repertoires from blood. The paper describes TCR Vbeta CDR3 sequencing of 135 peripheral blood samples, made up of about 41 ophthalmopathy patients, roughly 72 hyperthyroidism patients and around 17 progressor patients. Prospective prediction of ophthalmopathy was tested in an independent validation cohort of 18 hyperthyroidism patients and some 17 patients who later progressed to ophthalmopathy. To identify distinguishing TCR V-J signatures, a discovery cohort of around 98 patients was used, comprising some 43 with Graves' ophthalmopathy and some 60 with stable Graves' hyperthyroidism. Beyond this particular receptor, the publication reports: In cross-validation, a model built on a 13 V-J signature told ophthalmopathy apart from stable hyperthyroidism with approximately 90% sensitivity and around 84% specificity, and in testing the same model reached 80%/75%. Most expanded thyroid clonotypes (frequency above 0.001) were also found in blood, which suggests that blood repertoires may mirror thyroid immune responses. During validation, the model predicted progression to ophthalmopathy a median of around six months ahead of onset, with around 65% sensitivity and around 73% specificity. Sample size was not statistically predetermined, and blinding of investigators to group allocation was not performed.

A patient counted as having stable Graves' hyperthyroidism if no progression to ophthalmopathy occurred over 18 months of follow-up. The hyperthyroidism patients were between 18 and 65 years old and newly diagnosed, with a disease duration of less than 2 months. Exclusion was applied to patients with uncontrolled infections, other autoimmune diseases, pregnancy or lactation. Clinical symptoms, serum thyroxine and TRAb, thyroid ultrasound, and orbital computed tomography formed the basis for the diagnoses. PBMCs were isolated from more than 9 ml of fresh peripheral blood by Ficoll-Paque density gradient centrifugation. Total RNA was extracted with Trizol reagent, and quality was checked on an Agilent 2100 Bioanalyzer. The TCR beta CDR3 regions were amplified from the RNA transcripts. A first-round RT-PCR of the TCR CDR3 used the HTBI primer set with the Qiagen OneStep RT-PCR kit. A second multiplex PCR round built the libraries, followed by size selection and purification. The libraries were sequenced on an Illumina HiSeq2000 using paired-end 100 bp reads. Processing in the source paper ran as follows. SOAPnuke was used to process the raw data, with reads discarded if the reads contained adapters or uncalled bases, had a mean Phred below 15, or lacked an exact constant-primer or identifier match. High-quality paired reads were merged using COPE v1.2.5, and each unique nucleotide sequence was defined as a clonotype. MiTCR v1.1 was used to align the clonotypes against IMGT TRBV, TRBD and TRBJ reference segments. Only V-J combinations with frequency above 0.0001, covering about 99% of repertoires, were analysed. A TCS score was defined as the ratio between F50 (clonal expansion) and ExV (chaos), using BLOSUM62-based TCRdist between CDR3 peptides within each V-J. Welch's t-statistics and random forest reduced roughly 540 V-J features to about 12, which were used in a naive Bayes classifier (R e1071). The public reads were reprocessed in TCRdb via fastp at Q25 and MiXCR, keeping in-frame beta chains. Identical CDR3 proteins give one entry, which carries the most common genes and DNA. TCRdb, not the original authors, processed these V and J calls. This sample has about 350,000 distinct CDR3 sequences in its table, and 19% of those were observed once. Of the sample, 3.7% is held by the ten largest clones.

From the germline V gene, CDR1 is SNHLY and CDR2 is FYNNEI. V and J lose 0 bases and 8 bases, and a span of 13 bases separates them. Including cysteine and phenylalanine, the CDR3 has 14 amino acids. Solely the CDR3 DNA is kept, with 42 bases framed from the first base. There are many counts of this clonotype. Its cognate antigen has yet to be identified. No per-base quality is available; no much larger clone lies one base away. The sequence came from a young woman with Graves' hyperthyroidism. The sample comprised blood. This sequence uses TRBV2 and TRBJ1-2; a confident D gene designation cannot be given. The DNA sequence reads TGTGCCAGCAGTGAAGCGGCCCGGTCCGGGGGCTACACCTTC. Translation gives CASSEAARSGGYTF.